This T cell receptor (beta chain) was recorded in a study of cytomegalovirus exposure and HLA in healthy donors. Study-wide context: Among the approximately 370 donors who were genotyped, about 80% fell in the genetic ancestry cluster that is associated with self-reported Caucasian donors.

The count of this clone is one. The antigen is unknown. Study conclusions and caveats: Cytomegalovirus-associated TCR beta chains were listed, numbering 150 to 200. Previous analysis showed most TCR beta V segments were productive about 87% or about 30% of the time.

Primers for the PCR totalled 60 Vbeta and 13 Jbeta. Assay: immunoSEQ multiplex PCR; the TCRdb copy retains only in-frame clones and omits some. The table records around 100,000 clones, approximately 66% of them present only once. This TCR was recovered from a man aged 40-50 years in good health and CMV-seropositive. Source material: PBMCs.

CDR3 sequence reads: CASSTELAVEGNTGELFF. The CDR3 region has the DNA TGTGCCAGCAGCACAGAACTAGCGGTTGAAGGAAACACCGGGGAGCTGTTTTTT. This chain links TRBV7-9 with TRBJ2-2, with 8 bases identical to TRBD2. The CDR3 sequence is 18 residues long. Germline V gives CDR1 SEHNR, CDR2 FQNEAQ (reference sequence). J lost 2 bases, V lost 5 bases, and 13 bases had no gene match. The whole variable domain, filled in from reference TRBV7-9 and TRBJ2-2, reads DTGVSQNPRHKITKRGQNVTFRCDPISEHNRLYWYRQTLGQGPEFLTYFQNEAQLEKSRLLSDRFSAERPKGSFSTLEIQRTEQGDSAMYLCASSTELAVEGNTGELFFGEGSRLTVL.